The 13 T cell receptor beta chains below come from one sample, sequenced in a study of PD-1 blockade in classical Hodgkin lymphoma. All the patients suffered relapse after autologous stem cell transplantation, and brentuximab vedotin exposure differed. The repertoire was sequenced with immunoSEQ multiplex PCR; TCRdb's copy has only in-frame clones and lacks some. The table has about 110,000 clones, approximately 90% seen once; the top ten hold 15% to 20%. Sequencing used peripheral blood mononuclear cells (PBMCs), obtained before the second cycle of nivolumab. These receptor sequences come from a human donor with classical Hodgkin lymphoma.

The chain joins TRBV5-1 to TRBJ1-2; D is possibly TRBD1 (6 bases). Per the germline V gene, CDR1 is SGHRS and CDR2 is YFSETQ. The length of the CDR3 is 14 residues. Trimming took off 4 bases at V and 8 bases at J, with 18 bases between the two ends. CDR3 protein: CASSTQGNSNGYTF. The CDR3 DNA sequence: TGCGCCAGCAGCACCCAGGGGAATTCTAACGGCTACACCTTC. The full variable domain, its missing parts supplied by reference TRBV5-1 and TRBJ1-2, is KAGVTQTPRYLIKTRGQQVTLSCSPISGHRSVSWYQQTPGQGLQFLFEYFSETQRNKGNFPGRFSGRQFSNSRSEMNVSTLELGDSALYLCASSTQGNSNGYTFGSGTRLTVV.

The chain is built from TRBV5-6 and TRBJ2-1; no definite D call. Trimming pared 1 base from V and 5 bases from J, leaving 16 bases between. CDR1 and CDR2 from the germline V gene are SGHDT and YYEEEE. This CDR3 has 16 amino acids. The DNA for the CDR3 is TGTGCCAGCAGCTTGAGTTTGGTCCTTCTCGACAATGAGCAGTTCTTC. This translates into CASSLSLVLLDNEQFF. Full variable domain (missing parts from reference TRBV5-6 and TRBJ2-1): DAGVTQSPTHLIKTRGQQVTLRCSPKSGHDTVSWYQQALGQGPQFIFQYYEEEERQRGNFPDRFSGHQFPNYSSELNVNALLLGDSALYLCASSLSLVLLDNEQFFGPGTRLTVL.

J is TRBJ2-1 and V is TRBV7-2, with D unclear. The CDR3 length is 14 residues. CDR1 and CDR2 (germline): SGHTA, FQGNSA. V gave up 5 bases and J gave up 4 bases, with 12 bases separating them. The CDR3 here is CASSPAKEYNEQFF. The CDR3 DNA reads as TGTGCCAGCAGCCCTGCAAAAGAGTACAATGAGCAGTTCTTC.

In nucleotides, the CDR3 is TGTGCCAGCAGCTCGTCTTGGGAGGCGCCGAACACTGAAGCTTTCTTT. Translated: CASSSSWEAPNTEAFF. The J gene is TRBJ1-1, the V gene TRBV5-6; D unclear. The V and J ends lost 3 bases and 1 base respectively, with 16 bases between them. CDR3 length: 16 amino acids. Germline V gene lookup returns CDR1 SGHDT and CDR2 YYEEEE.

V gene TRBV29-1 combines with J gene TRBJ2-7; 14 bases agree with TRBD2. Losses at the gene ends were 3 bases for V and 2 bases for J; bases not matched to a gene: 6. Germline CDR1 SQVTM, CDR2 ANQGSEA. This CDR3 has 16 residues. The CDR3 reads CSVEGLAGDATYEQYF. The DNA of the CDR3 is TGCAGCGTTGAGGGACTAGCGGGGGATGCCACCTACGAGCAGTACTTC.

The gene calls are TRBV6-6 and TRBJ2-7; 7 bases align to TRBD2. With 2 bases clipped from V and 0 bases from J, the junction kept 4 bases outside the gene matches. Per the germline V gene, CDR1 is MNHNY and CDR2 is SVGAGI (reference sequence). This CDR3 is 15 amino acids long. The CDR3 protein is CASSYGLADSYEQYF. CDR3 bases: TGTGCCAGCAGTTACGGGCTAGCGGACTCCTACGAGCAGTACTTC.

This clone was detected only once. This chain links TRBV5-4 with TRBJ1-1; D remains unclear. The germline V gene has CDR1 SGHNT and CDR2 YYREEE (reference sequence). The CDR3 consists of 11 residues. V was cut by 6 bases and J by 4 bases, with 7 bases left in between. The CDR3: CASKGGTEAFF. Here the CDR3 DNA reads TGTGCCAGCAAGGGTGGCACTGAAGCTTTCTTT.

The chain links TRBV2 to TRBJ1-2; D gene ambiguous. Germline values: CDR1 SNHLY, CDR2 FYNNEI. Trimming removed 6 bases at V and 5 bases at J, with 16 bases between. CDR3 length: 14 residues. For the CDR3, the DNA is TGTGCCAGCAGCAGTGGCGGGATGGGGTATGGCTACACCTTC. It specifies CASSSGGMGYGYTF.

J is TRBJ1-5 and V is TRBV6-5, with 9 bases matching TRBD1. This CDR3 contains 14 residues. After removal of 5 bases from V and 6 bases from J, the junction contained 5 bases not matched to a gene. Germline V gene lookup returns CDR1 MNHEY and CDR2 SVGAGI. DNA of the CDR3: TGTGCCAGCAGTCACAGGGGGCTCGGTCAGCCCCAGCATTTT. This gives the protein CASSHRGLGQPQHF.

The V gene is TRBV28, the J gene TRBJ2-5; a possible D gene is TRBD2 (5 bases). The V end was cut by 4 bases, the J end by 5 bases, with 20 bases between. Germline V gene sequence: CDR1 MDHEN, CDR2 SYDVKM. This CDR3 spans 16 amino acids. The CDR3 spells CASSYPSFLTGETQYF. The DNA of the CDR3 is TGTGCCAGCAGTTACCCTTCATTTCTGACGGGGGAGACCCAGTACTTC.

The V call is TRBV7-6, the J call TRBJ2-3, with 8 nucleotides matching TRBD2. This CDR3 has 18 amino acids. The germline gives CDR1 SGHVS, CDR2 FNYEAQ. J was trimmed by 2 bases and V by 3 bases; bases with no gene match: 13. CDR3 loop: CASSFSLAGGSLTDTQYF. CDR3 bases: TGTGCCAGCAGCTTCTCTCTTGCGGGAGGCTCCCTCACAGATACGCAGTATTTT. Supplemented by reference TRBV7-6 and TRBJ2-3, the full variable domain reads GAGVSQSPRYKVTKRGQDVALRCDPISGHVSLYWYRQALGQGPEFLTYFNYEAQQDKSGLPNDRFSAERPEGSISTLTIQRTEQRDSAMYRCASSFSLAGGSLTDTQYFGPGTRLTVL.

The chain carries TRBV6-5 and TRBJ2-1, with D perhaps matching TRBD2 (5 bases). Trimming cost V 3 bases and J 6 bases, with 6 bases left between them. CDR3 length: 12 amino acids. Germline V gives CDR1 MNHEY, CDR2 SVGAGI. CDR3 amino acids: CASSYEGNEQFF. The CDR3 nucleotides read TGTGCCAGCAGTTATGAGGGCAATGAGCAGTTCTTC.

The chain has TRBV2 and TRBJ2-3; 8 bases agree with TRBD1. V trimming: 4 bases; J trimming: 8 bases; junction bases outside the gene matches: 5. The germline CDR1 and CDR2 sequences are SNHLY and FYNNEI. CDR3 length: 13 amino acids. CDR3 amino acids: CASSAQDRVTQYF. The CDR3 DNA reads TGTGCCAGCAGTGCTCAGGACAGGGTTACGCAGTATTTT.